This record looks at one T cell receptor beta chain sequence and its context. TCRdb's table, derived via immunoSEQ multiplex PCR, lists solely in-frame clones and lacks some. The table includes 68,000 or so clones, 80% to 90% detected once. The source of the sample is a study of blood T cell repertoires in COVID-19. The CDR3 spans 17 residues. The V end lost 5 bases, the J end lost 0 bases, and 17 bases lay between the germline ends. Germline V CDR1 and CDR2: MNHEY, SVGEGT. The receptor was derived from a man in his fifties or sixties with active COVID-19. Sequencing input: peripheral blood. This chain connects TRBV6-2 or TRBV6-3 to TRBJ1-5; a possible D gene is TRBD1 (5 bases). CDR3 region: CASSPIVRAYSNQPQHF. CDR3 nucleotides: TGTGCCAGCAGTCCCATAGTCAGGGCGTATAGCAATCAGCCCCAGCATTTT.